This T cell receptor (beta chain) was sequenced during a study of blood T cells in healthy people across ages. The authors ran a second PCR of roughly 6 to 12 cycles using a sample-barcoded 5' primer and a J-beta primer mix. TCRdb called the 5' RACE reads again in MiXCR, with one record for every CDR3 protein. The sample holds under 1,100,000 distinct CDR3 sequences; approximately 26% are singletons and the top ten take approximately 0.71%. The data also belong to a second study, concerning T cells of mothers and their children. This second study notes: Slightly higher, non-significant overlap characterized related mother-child pairs relative to unrelated pairs.

The source material was blood. The sequence derives from a girl aged 2-10 years in good health.

The CDR3: CASRTGQGNNEQFF. The DNA for the CDR3 is TGCGCCAGCAGGACGGGACAGGGTAACAATGAGCAGTTCTTC. The chain links TRBV5-1 to TRBJ2-1, with 9 bases aligning to TRBD1. V lost 5 bases, J lost 5 bases, and 5 bases stayed unmatched. Per germline, CDR1 SGHRS and CDR2 YFSETQ. This CDR3 spans 14 amino acids.